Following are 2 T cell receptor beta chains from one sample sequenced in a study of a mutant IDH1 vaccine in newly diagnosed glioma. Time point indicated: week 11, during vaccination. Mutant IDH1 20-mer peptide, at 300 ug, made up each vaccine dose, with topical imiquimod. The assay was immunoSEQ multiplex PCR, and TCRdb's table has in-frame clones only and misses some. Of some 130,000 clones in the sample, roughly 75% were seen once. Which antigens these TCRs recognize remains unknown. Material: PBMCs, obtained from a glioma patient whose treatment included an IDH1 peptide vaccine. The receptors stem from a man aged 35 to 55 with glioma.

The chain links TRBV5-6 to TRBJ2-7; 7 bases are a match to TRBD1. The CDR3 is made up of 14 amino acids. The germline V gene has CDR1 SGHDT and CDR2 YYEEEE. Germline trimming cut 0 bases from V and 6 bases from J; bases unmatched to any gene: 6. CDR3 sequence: CASSLDRGLGEQYF. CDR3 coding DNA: TGTGCCAGCAGCTTGGACAGGGGTCTGGGCGAGCAGTACTTC. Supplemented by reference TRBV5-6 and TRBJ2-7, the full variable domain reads DAGVTQSPTHLIKTRGQQVTLRCSPKSGHDTVSWYQQALGQGPQFIFQYYEEEERQRGNFPDRFSGHQFPNYSSELNVNALLLGDSALYLCASSLDRGLGEQYFGPGTRLTVT.

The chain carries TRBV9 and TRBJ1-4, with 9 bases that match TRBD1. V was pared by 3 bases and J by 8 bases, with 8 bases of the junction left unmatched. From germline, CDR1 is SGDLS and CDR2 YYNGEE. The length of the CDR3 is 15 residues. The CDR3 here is CASSARTGVAEKLFF. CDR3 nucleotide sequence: TGTGCCAGCAGCGCGAGGACAGGGGTTGCAGAAAAACTGTTTTTT. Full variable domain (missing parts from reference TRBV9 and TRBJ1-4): DSGVTQTPKHLITATGQRVTLRCSPRSGDLSVYWYQQSLDQGLQFLIQYYNGEERAKGNILERFSAQQFPDLHSELNLSSLELGDSALYFCASSARTGVAEKLFFGSGTQLSVL.